This TCR beta chain derives from a study of T cell responses to AZD1222 COVID-19 vaccine. Germline V CDR1 and CDR2: LGHDT, YNNKEL (reference sequence). V lost 0 bases to trimming and J lost 3 bases, with 11 bases between them. The CDR3 extends over 16 amino acids. Profiling relied on immunoSEQ multiplex PCR, and the TCRdb table lists in-frame clones only, not all of them. The table records 150,000 to 200,000 clones, around 94% of them present only once. With respect to this clone: Its antigen is unidentified.

Study-wide results and caveats: Females made up more of the donors, who were largely white British, and clonal diversity may have come out too low. Sampling that yielded the repertoires occurred only after the peak T cell response. At baseline, just a handful of AZD1222 recipients tested seropositive.

Here the sequenced sample was peripheral blood, taken on day 0 of AZD1222 vaccination. The chain couples TRBV3-1 (or the pseudogene TRBV3-2) to TRBJ1-4; tentatively, D is TRBD1 (5 bases). The TCR sequence derives from an adult in good health. The CDR3: CASSQDPGSSNEKLFF. CDR3 DNA: TGTGCCAGCAGCCAAGATCCAGGGAGTTCTAATGAAAAACTGTTTTTT.